This T cell receptor beta chain was recorded in a study of CD8 T cells in Susac syndrome. Reverse transcription of 0.5 to 1 ug RNA was performed with random hexamers. MiXCR, applied by TCRdb to the immunoSEQ multiplex PCR reads, yields one record per CDR3 protein. Among fewer than 250,000 distinct CDR3 sequences, about 94% were seen once, and the ten largest hold approximately 0.1%. The V and J ends lost 0 bases and 7 bases, in that order; junction bases with no gene match: 11. CDR3 length equals 16 residues. Looked up from germline, CDR1 is MGHRA and CDR2 is YSYEKL. This clonotype was sampled from a human donor in good health. V and J are TRBV4-1 and TRBJ2-7, with 8 bases identical to TRBD1. Sequences were obtained from CD4+ T cells from PBMCs. The CDR3 DNA reads TGCGCCAGCAGCCAAGAAGGAGGACAGGGTTCGGGGGAGCAGTACTTC. This translates into CASSQEGGQGSGEQYF.